This section outlines one T cell receptor beta chain sequence together with its context. The CDR3 contains 11 residues. Germline loops: CDR1 DFQATT, CDR2 SNEGSKA (reference sequence). The V end was cut by 5 bases, the J end by 3 bases, with 8 bases between. This record belongs to a study of blood T cell repertoires in COVID-19. Here immunoSEQ multiplex PCR was the method, and the copy in TCRdb shows in-frame clones only, minus some. The data contain 200,000 to 250,000 clones, 75% to 85% of them singletons. The origin of this receptor is a woman in her 30s with COVID-19, enrolled during active disease. Sequencing was done on a sample of peripheral blood. This rearrangement joins TRBV20-1 to TRBJ2-7, with D uncertain. CDR3 sequence (DNA): TGCAGTGCTGGCGACTTCTACGAGCAGTACTTC. Its translation: CSAGDFYEQYF.